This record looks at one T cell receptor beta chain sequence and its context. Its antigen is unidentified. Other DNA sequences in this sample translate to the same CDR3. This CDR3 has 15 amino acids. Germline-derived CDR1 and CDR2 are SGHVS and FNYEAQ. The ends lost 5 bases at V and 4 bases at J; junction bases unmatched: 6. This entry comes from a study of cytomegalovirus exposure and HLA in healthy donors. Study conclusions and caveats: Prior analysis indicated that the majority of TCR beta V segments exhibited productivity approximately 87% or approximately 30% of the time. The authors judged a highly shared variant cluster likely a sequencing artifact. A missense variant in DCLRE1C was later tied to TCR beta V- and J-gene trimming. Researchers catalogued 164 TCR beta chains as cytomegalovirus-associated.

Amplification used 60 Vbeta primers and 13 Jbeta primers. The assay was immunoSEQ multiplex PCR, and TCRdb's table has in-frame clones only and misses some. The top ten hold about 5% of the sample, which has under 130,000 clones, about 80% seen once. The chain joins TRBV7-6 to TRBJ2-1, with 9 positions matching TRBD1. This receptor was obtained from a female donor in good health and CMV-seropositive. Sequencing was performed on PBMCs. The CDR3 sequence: CASSLGQGDYNEQFF. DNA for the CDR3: TGTGCCAGCAGCCTGGGACAGGGAGATTACAATGAGCAGTTCTTC.